The 24 T cell receptor beta chains below come from one sample, sequenced in a study of regulatory and conventional T cells in RAG deficiency. Produced via immunoSEQ multiplex PCR; TCRdb's table is partial and in-frame only. The repertoire has 30,000 to 35,000 clones, about nine tenths of them found once; the top ten carry 5.4%. The same data also went into a second study, on regulatory T cells. Turning to that study: The PCR used 52 TRBV and 13 TRBJ primers.

The sequencing input was CD8+ T cells sorted from blood. The receptors were sampled from a human donor in good health.

This clone was detected only once. The chain joins TRBV4-3 to TRBJ1-6, with TRBD1 as a possible D gene (6 bases). Germline V gene data show CDR1 as LGHNA and CDR2 as YSLEER. The CDR3 length is 15 residues. Trimming took 5 bases from V and 6 from J, leaving 14 bases between them. CDR3 region: CASSARDTPNSPLHF. CDR3 nucleotide sequence: TGCGCCAGCAGCGCCCGGGACACCCCTAATTCACCCCTCCACTTT.

V and J are TRBV30 and TRBJ1-2; no clear D gene. The CDR3 has 13 amino acids. V lost 5 bases to trimming and J lost 4 bases, with 14 bases between them. Germline V gene sequence: CDR1 GTSNPN, CDR2 SVGIG (reference sequence). The CDR3 region has the DNA TGTGCCTGGGGGGAAGTTCCCCCCTATGGCTACACCTTC. It specifies CAWGEVPPYGYTF.

This clone came up once. This chain uses TRBV5-4 with TRBJ2-1; D remains ambiguous. This CDR3 spans 11 amino acids. The V end was cut by 0 bases, the J end by 8 bases, with 3 bases between. CDR1 and CDR2 (germline): SGHNT, YYREEE (reference sequence). The CDR3 spells CASSLGYEQFF. CDR3 DNA: TGTGCCAGCAGCTTGGGTTATGAGCAGTTCTTC.

J is TRBJ1-6 and V is TRBV9; 9 bases line up with TRBD1. Germline V gene sequence: CDR1 SGDLS, CDR2 YYNGEE. The CDR3 consists of 19 residues. The ends lost 0 bases at V and 9 bases at J; junction bases unmatched: 16. CDR3 coding DNA: TGTGCCAGCAGCGTAGGGGACAGGGTGTGGTCCGAAGAGGGTTCACCCCTCCACTTT. This codes for CASSVGDRVWSEEGSPLHF.

The chain links TRBV13 to TRBJ2-7; 8 nucleotides align to TRBD2. Unmatched junction bases numbered 7, after V lost 5 bases and J lost 1 base. CDR1 and CDR2 (germline): PRHDT, FYEKMQ (reference sequence). The CDR3 contains 15 residues. CDR3 in amino acids: CASSTRLAQSYEQYF. The DNA of the CDR3 is TGTGCCAGCAGCACCCGACTAGCGCAATCCTACGAGCAGTACTTC.

CDR3 loop: CASSLLTSGAQETQYF. Here the CDR3 DNA reads TGTGCCAGCAGTTTACTAACTAGCGGAGCACAAGAGACCCAGTACTTC. The rearrangement uses TRBV28 and TRBJ2-5; 8 bases align to TRBD2. The CDR3 has 16 residues. J was trimmed by 2 bases and V by 2 bases; bases with no gene match: 7. Looked up from germline, CDR1 is MDHEN and CDR2 is SYDVKM.

This clone appeared a few times. The chain's CDR3 is CASSPSGGGTDTQYF. DNA for the CDR3: TGTGCCAGCAGTCCCAGCGGGGGAGGCACAGATACGCAGTATTTT. V and J are TRBV28 and TRBJ2-3; 8 nucleotides line up with TRBD2. V gave up 5 bases and J gave up 1 base; unmatched junction bases: 5. Germline values: CDR1 MDHEN, CDR2 SYDVKM. The CDR3 has 15 residues.

The J gene is TRBJ2-7, the V gene TRBV5-1; weak D call: TRBD1 (6 bases). This CDR3 is 15 amino acids long. Germline assignment: CDR1 SGHRS and CDR2 YFSETQ. V was cut by 1 base and J by 3 bases, with 14 bases left in between. The CDR3 loop reads CASSLSVGQSYEQYF. DNA of the CDR3: TGCGCCAGCAGCTTGTCCGTTGGACAGAGCTACGAGCAGTACTTC.

V and J are TRBV6-5 and TRBJ2-3; 9 positions agree with TRBD2. The CDR3 is 15 residues long. Germline V lookup: CDR1 MNHEY, CDR2 SVGAGI. The ends lost 3 bases at V and 2 bases at J; junction bases unmatched: 3. For the CDR3, the DNA is TGTGCCAGCAGTTATAGCGGGAGATCCACAGATACGCAGTATTTT. This sequence encodes CASSYSGRSTDTQYF.

The chain joins TRBV10-2 to TRBJ1-1; 11 positions match TRBD1. This CDR3 has 15 residues. Per the germline V gene, CDR1 is WSHSY and CDR2 is SAAADI. Unmatched junction bases numbered 4, after V lost 3 bases and J lost 4 bases. CDR3 DNA: TGCGCCAGCAGTGAAAGGACAGGGGGCATCACTGAAGCTTTCTTT. Residues: CASSERTGGITEAFF.

This clone was observed a handful of times. This sequence joins TRBV6-1 and TRBJ1-5; 7 bases match TRBD1. CDR1 and CDR2 (germline): MNHNS, SASEGT. With V trimmed by 6 bases and J by 1 base, 0 bases remained unmatched. The CDR3 is 13 amino acids. The CDR3 is CASRQGSNQPQHF. Here the CDR3 DNA reads TGTGCCAGCAGACAGGGGAGCAATCAGCCCCAGCATTTT.

This sequence joins TRBV6-1 and TRBJ2-2; D is tentatively TRBD1 or TRBD2 (5 bases each). Trimming removed 5 bases at V and 6 bases at J, with 10 bases between. The CDR3 covers 13 residues. CDR1 and CDR2 from the germline V gene are MNHNS and SASEGT. CDR3 residues: CASSYWGPGELFF. CDR3 coding DNA: TGTGCCAGCAGTTATTGGGGACCCGGGGAGCTGTTTTTT.

V usage is TRBV6-6 and J usage is TRBJ1-1, with D uncertain. This CDR3 has 12 residues. Germline CDR1 is MNHNY and CDR2 is SVGAGI (reference sequence). V dropped 8 bases and J dropped 0 bases, with 7 bases sitting between them. The CDR3 sequence: CASELVNTEAFF. The CDR3 nucleotides are TGTGCCAGCGAATTGGTGAACACTGAAGCTTTCTTT.

The chain couples TRBV5-6 to TRBJ1-1, with D possibly TRBD1 on 5 matching bases. Germline values: CDR1 SGHDT, CDR2 YYEEEE. CDR3 size: 15 residues. The V end was cut by 4 bases, the J end by 3 bases, with 16 bases between. CDR3 DNA sequence: TGTGCCAGCAGCCTCCCCCACAGGAGGTACACTGAAGCTTTCTTT. Translation: CASSLPHRRYTEAFF.

The chain uses TRBV11-3 and TRBJ2-1; the D gene is possibly TRBD1 (6 bases). The CDR3 has 14 residues. V was pared by 7 bases and J by 4 bases, with 14 bases between. Germline CDR1 is SGHNT and CDR2 is YENEEA. CDR3 coding DNA: TGTGCCAGCACCGGACAGCCGGGGTACAATGAGCAGTTCTTC. This gives the protein CASTGQPGYNEQFF.

The chain has TRBV13 and TRBJ2-1; 10 nucleotides align to TRBD1. V shed 4 bases, J shed 10 bases, and the junction held 7 bases outside the gene matches. Germline V gives CDR1 PRHDT, CDR2 FYEKMQ (reference sequence). CDR3 length: 14 amino acids. Here the CDR3 reads CASSSGTGVREQFF. CDR3 in DNA: TGTGCCAGCAGCTCCGGGACAGGGGTTAGGGAGCAGTTCTTC.

This clone was detected only once. For the CDR3, the DNA is TGTGCCAGCAGTGGCCCGAGCACCGGGGAGCTGTTTTTT. It encodes CASSGPSTGELFF. This chain links TRBV6-5 with TRBJ2-2; no reliable D call. V dropped 5 bases and J dropped 4 bases, with 8 bases sitting between them. The CDR3 is 13 residues long. Germline lookup yields CDR1 MNHEY and CDR2 SVGAGI.

The V call is TRBV6-8, the J call TRBJ2-7, with TRBD1 identical over 11 bases. The CDR3 runs 15 residues. With V trimmed by 6 bases and J by 3 bases, 7 bases remained unmatched. Germline V gene data show CDR1 as MNHGY and CDR2 as SAAAGT. The CDR3 here is CASSETGTGGYEQYF. CDR3 nucleotide sequence: TGTGCCAGCAGCGAAACCGGGACAGGGGGCTACGAGCAGTACTTC.

This sequence joins TRBV6-1 and TRBJ1-2, with 10 bases aligning to TRBD1. In germline, CDR1 is MNHNS, CDR2 SASEGT. This CDR3 is 15 amino acids long. Trimming took 8 bases from V and 3 from J; bases not matched to a gene: 9. CDR3 residues: CASLQGTGVDYGYTF. Here the CDR3 DNA reads TGTGCCAGCCTACAGGGGACAGGGGTAGACTATGGCTACACCTTC.

The chain carries TRBV13 and TRBJ2-5; tentatively, D is TRBD1 or TRBD2 (5 bases each). The CDR3 has 13 amino acids. V lost 5 bases and J 5 bases, leaving 12 bases between the germline ends. CDR1 and CDR2 (germline): PRHDT, FYEKMQ (reference sequence). The CDR3 nucleotides are TGTGCCAGCAGCGCCGGGGCGCGGGAGACCCAGTACTTC. This sequence encodes CASSAGARETQYF.

The J gene is TRBJ1-1, the V gene TRBV6-5; D is possibly TRBD1 (5 bases). Germline loops: CDR1 MNHEY, CDR2 SVGAGI. The CDR3 has 14 amino acids. V was pared by 2 bases and J by 3 bases, with 10 bases between. This chain's CDR3 is CASSYRDSHTEAFF. The CDR3 nucleotides read TGTGCCAGCAGTTACCGTGACAGTCACACTGAAGCTTTCTTT.

The chain couples TRBV6-1 to TRBJ1-4, with D perhaps TRBD1 (5 bases). The length of the CDR3 is 14 residues. V shed 6 bases and J shed 4 bases, with 12 bases lying between them. Germline assignment: CDR1 MNHNS and CDR2 SASEGT. As DNA, the CDR3 is TGTGCCAGCAGGGAGGACACCTTTAATGAAAAACTGTTTTTT. Protein: CASREDTFNEKLFF.

The gene calls are TRBV27 and TRBJ2-7; 10 nucleotides line up with TRBD2. CDR3 length: 16 residues. V lost 2 bases and J lost 1; bases outside the gene matches: 5. The germline V gene encodes CDR1 MNHEY and CDR2 SMNVEV (reference sequence). The CDR3 loop is CASSLLSGGDSYEQYF. CDR3 in DNA: TGTGCCAGCAGTTTACTCAGCGGGGGGGATTCCTACGAGCAGTACTTC.

The chain carries TRBV6-5 and TRBJ2-2; no clear D gene. The CDR3 sequence is 12 residues long. V was cut by 2 bases and J by 6 bases, with 4 bases left in between. Germline V gene sequence: CDR1 MNHEY, CDR2 SVGAGI. CDR3 loop: CASSYPAGELFF. CDR3 nucleotide sequence: TGTGCCAGCAGTTACCCGGCCGGGGAGCTGTTTTTT.